This T cell receptor beta chain was obtained from a study of tumor-infiltrating lymphocytes in primary liver carcinoma. Germline values: CDR1 SQVTM, CDR2 ANQGSEA. The length of the CDR3 is 12 residues. The researchers produced TCR beta cDNA from about 510 ng total RNA with a constant-region primer. For TCR beta, libraries were produced by three nested multiplex PCR rounds using slightly modified ARM-PCR. For roughly 10 cycles apiece, the opening two PCR rounds ran with TRBV1-TRBV30 forward primers and a C-beta reverse primer. TCRdb re-called the multiplex PCR reads with MiXCR, one entry per CDR3 protein. The sample shows 95,000 to 100,000 distinct CDR3 sequences, more than 65% of them seen only once. The roughly 18-34 mg bulk tissue piece was not sorted before simultaneous RNA and DNA extraction.

This receptor was obtained from an older woman with primary liver carcinoma and hepatitis B virus infection. The rearrangement links TRBV29-1 to TRBJ2-5; 7 bases map to TRBD2. Sequencing was carried out using liver tumor tissue from sampling region 2. Specified subset: tumor region T2, inferior pole. In DNA, the CDR3 is TGCAGTTTTGATCCGGGGGGAGCGACCCAGTACTTC. Residues: CSFDPGGATQYF.